The 3 T cell receptor beta chains below all came from one sample that was sequenced in a study of blood T cell repertoires in COVID-19. The table came from immunoSEQ multiplex PCR; TCRdb's copy has only in-frame clones and leaves some out. The sample lists about 75,000 clones; 75% to 85% were seen once. Sequencing input: peripheral blood. Receptors originate from a woman of 80 years or more with active or convalescent COVID-19.

This chain connects TRBV5-6 to TRBJ1-2; the D is unclear. Trimming pared 0 bases from V and 2 bases from J, leaving 5 bases between. The CDR3 is 13 amino acids. The germline gives CDR1 SGHDT, CDR2 YYEEEE. DNA of the CDR3: TGTGCCAGCAGCTTGGCGGAGAACTATGGCTACACCTTC. Amino acid sequence: CASSLAENYGYTF.

The chain carries TRBV4-3 and TRBJ2-1; TRBD2 agrees at 13 bases. Trimming cost V 3 bases and J 1 base; bases outside gene matches: 9. The CDR3 runs to 19 residues. CDR1 LGHNA and CDR2 YSLEER come from the germline V gene. CDR3 bases: TGCGCCAGCAGCCACCAAAGGACTAGCGGGAGTATGTCCTACAATGAGCAGTTCTTC. It specifies CASSHQRTSGSMSYNEQFF.

The sample holds one count of this clone. V usage is TRBV19 and J usage is TRBJ1-4; D gene unclear. V was shortened by 2 bases and J by 8 bases, with 12 bases between the two germline ends. The CDR3 length is 14 residues. Per the germline V gene, CDR1 is LNHDA and CDR2 is SQIVND (reference sequence). The CDR3 coding sequence is TGTGCCAGTAGTATAACCGGGGTACTCGAAAAACTGTTTTTT. Protein sequence: CASSITGVLEKLFF.